Sequencing of this T cell receptor (beta chain) was carried out in a study of CD8 T cells in Susac syndrome. CD8+ and CD4+ T cells from blood underwent TCR beta sequencing. Treatment-naive patients with stable or active relapsing-remitting disease were the multiple sclerosis controls. V lost 2 bases to trimming and J lost 5 bases, with 12 bases between them. CDR1 is GTSNPN, CDR2 SVGIG, per germline (reference sequence). The CDR3 has 13 amino acids. RNA amounts of roughly 0.45 to 1 ug underwent reverse transcription with random hexamers. Amplification of the TCR beta CDR3 was carried out by immunoSEQ multiplex PCR, which spanned a total of 54 Vbeta and 13 Jbeta segments. TCRdb reprocessed the immunoSEQ multiplex PCR reads with MiXCR, giving one entry per CDR3 protein. The sample yields roughly 150,000 distinct CDR3 sequences, about 95% seen once.

The chain combines TRBV30 with TRBJ1-1; D unresolved. The TCR originated in a human donor with multiple sclerosis. Sequencing was carried out using CD8+ T cells from PBMCs. The CDR3 loop reads CAWSSGGWTEAFF. The CDR3, as DNA: TGTGCCTGGAGTTCGGGTGGATGGACTGAAGCTTTCTTT.